The 4 T cell receptor beta chains below come from one sample, sequenced in a study of control samples from healthy donors and cancer patients. Method: immunoSEQ multiplex PCR; TCRdb's copy keeps in-frame clones and lacks some. The sample contains 170,000 or so clones, 75% to 95% of which appear only once. Specimen: blood. The receptors stem from a woman aged 40 to 50 in good health.

This chain joins TRBV14 and TRBJ1-1; weak D call: TRBD1 (6 bases). The CDR3 has 15 amino acids. V lost 8 bases and J lost 1, with 17 bases in between. The germline gives CDR1 SGHDN, CDR2 FVKESK. The CDR3, as DNA: TGTGCCAGCCAAGATTCAGGGGCTGGGAACACTGAAGCTTTCTTT. Translating it yields CASQDSGAGNTEAFF.

This rearrangement joins TRBV10-3 to TRBJ2-7; 7 nucleotides agree with TRBD2. This CDR3 has 12 residues. CDR1 and CDR2 (germline): ENHRY, SYGVKD. With V trimmed by 7 bases and J by 3 bases, 3 bases remained unmatched. The chain's CDR3 is CAINPGGYEQYF. The CDR3 DNA sequence: TGTGCCATCAACCCGGGGGGCTACGAGCAGTACTTC.

The rearrangement joins TRBV27 to TRBJ2-1; D gene uncertain. CDR1 and CDR2 (germline): MNHEY, SMNVEV (reference sequence). The CDR3 loop spans 14 amino acids. Trimming pared 2 bases from V and 3 bases from J, leaving 8 bases between. The CDR3 sequence is CASSLGAHYNEQFF. Here the CDR3 DNA reads TGTGCCAGCAGTTTAGGAGCGCACTACAATGAGCAGTTCTTC.

This clone was picked up one time. The rearrangement joins TRBV5-1 to TRBJ1-1, with D perhaps TRBD1 (5 bases). CDR3 length: 13 residues. Germline V lookup: CDR1 SGHRS, CDR2 YFSETQ. Trimming stripped 4 bases from V and 0 bases from J, with 7 bases between. The CDR3 DNA is TGCGCCAGCAGCACCAGGGTGAACACTGAAGCTTTCTTT. Amino acids: CASSTRVNTEAFF.